The clone carrying this T cell receptor beta chain was observed a few times. Its matching antigen is unknown. These data are taken from a study of T cells after yellow fever vaccination. In TCRdb, the 5' RACE reads were re-called with MiXCR into one record per CDR3 protein. This table holds 350,000 to 450,000 distinct CDR3 sequences, under 7.5% found once. Whole-study results and caveats: Few clonotypes appeared in both CD4 and CD8 compartments. Contamination by abundant bulk-population clonotypes could be present in FACS-sorted repertoires.

This TCR derives from a man aged 25 to 40 who received the YFV17D yellow fever vaccine. The specimen was PBMCs, collected 5 days after the yellow fever booster vaccination.

The CDR3 DNA reads as TGCGCCAGCAGCTCCGGGGTCGGGGATTCACCCCTCCACTTT. This codes for CASSSGVGDSPLHF. V usage is TRBV4-3 and J usage is TRBJ1-6; no clear D. The CDR3 runs 14 residues. The germline V gene encodes CDR1 LGHNA and CDR2 YSLEER. Trimming pared 5 bases from V and 8 bases from J, leaving 13 bases between.